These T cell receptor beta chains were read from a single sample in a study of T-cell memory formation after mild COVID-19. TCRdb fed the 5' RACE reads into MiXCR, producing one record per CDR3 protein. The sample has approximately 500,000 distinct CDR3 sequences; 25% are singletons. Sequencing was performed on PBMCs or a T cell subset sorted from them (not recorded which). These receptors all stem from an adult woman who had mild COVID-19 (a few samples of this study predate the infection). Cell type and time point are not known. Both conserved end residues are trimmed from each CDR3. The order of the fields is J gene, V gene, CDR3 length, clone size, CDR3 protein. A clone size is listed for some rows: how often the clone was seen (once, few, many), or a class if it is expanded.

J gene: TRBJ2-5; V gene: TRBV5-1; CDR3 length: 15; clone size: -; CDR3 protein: ASSLVSASGYQETQY
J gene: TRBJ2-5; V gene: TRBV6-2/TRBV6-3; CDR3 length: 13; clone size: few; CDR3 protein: ASSYYRSGTETQY
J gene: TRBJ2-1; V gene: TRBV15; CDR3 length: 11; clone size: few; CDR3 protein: ATSRDWVDEQF
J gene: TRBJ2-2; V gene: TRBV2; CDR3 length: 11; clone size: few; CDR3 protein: ASSEAIIGELF
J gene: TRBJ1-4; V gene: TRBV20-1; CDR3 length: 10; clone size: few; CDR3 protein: SARISNEKLF
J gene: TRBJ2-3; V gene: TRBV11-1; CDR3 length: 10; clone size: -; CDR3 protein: ASSSNGVSQY
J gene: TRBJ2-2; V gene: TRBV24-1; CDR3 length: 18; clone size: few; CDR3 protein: ATSDLKGKGGTSATGELF
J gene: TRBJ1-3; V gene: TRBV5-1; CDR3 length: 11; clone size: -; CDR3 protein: ASSLAGRSTIY
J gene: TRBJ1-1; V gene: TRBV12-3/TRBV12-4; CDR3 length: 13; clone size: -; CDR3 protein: ASSTTGAANTEAF
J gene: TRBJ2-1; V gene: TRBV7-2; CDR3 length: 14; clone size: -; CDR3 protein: ASSLAGTIFNNEQF
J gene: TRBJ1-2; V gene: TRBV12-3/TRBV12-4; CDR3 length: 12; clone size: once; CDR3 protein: ASSVVLADYGYT
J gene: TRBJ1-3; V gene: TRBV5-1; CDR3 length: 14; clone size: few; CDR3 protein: ASRFGQGTSGNTIY
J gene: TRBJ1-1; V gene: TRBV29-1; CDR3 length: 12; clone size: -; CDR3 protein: SVSTGRMNTEAF
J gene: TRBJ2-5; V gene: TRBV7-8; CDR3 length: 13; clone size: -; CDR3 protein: ASSLADWRQETQY
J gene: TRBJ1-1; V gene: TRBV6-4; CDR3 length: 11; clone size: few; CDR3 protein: ASSDKSYTEAF
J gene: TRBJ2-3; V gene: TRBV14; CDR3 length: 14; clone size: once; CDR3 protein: DSSQEPAGGADTQY
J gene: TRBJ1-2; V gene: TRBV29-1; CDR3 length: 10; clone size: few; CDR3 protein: SAQGDNYGYT
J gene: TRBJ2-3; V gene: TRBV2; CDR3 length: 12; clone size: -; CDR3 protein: ASSEALRSDTQY
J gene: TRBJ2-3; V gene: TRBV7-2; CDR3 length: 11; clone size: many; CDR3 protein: ASRGGFPDTQY
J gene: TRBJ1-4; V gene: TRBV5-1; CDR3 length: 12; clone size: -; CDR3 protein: ASSLNSHNEKLF
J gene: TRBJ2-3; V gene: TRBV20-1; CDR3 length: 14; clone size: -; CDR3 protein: SARQLGQTQMDTQY
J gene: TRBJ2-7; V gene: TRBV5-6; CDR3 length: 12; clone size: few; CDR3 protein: ASSLWGSTYEQY
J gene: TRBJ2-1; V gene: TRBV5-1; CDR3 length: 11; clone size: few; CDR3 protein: ASGASSYNEQF
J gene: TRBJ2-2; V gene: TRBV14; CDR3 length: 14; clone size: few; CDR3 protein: ASSQRWAMNTGELF
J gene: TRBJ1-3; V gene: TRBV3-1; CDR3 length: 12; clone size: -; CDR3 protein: ASSPAVNWNTIY
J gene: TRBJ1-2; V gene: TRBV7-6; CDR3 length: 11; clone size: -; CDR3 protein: ASSWVGQGGYT
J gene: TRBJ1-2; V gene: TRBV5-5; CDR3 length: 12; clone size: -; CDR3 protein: ASCPSVNSYGYT
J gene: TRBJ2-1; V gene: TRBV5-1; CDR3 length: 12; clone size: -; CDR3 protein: ASSLSGADNEQF
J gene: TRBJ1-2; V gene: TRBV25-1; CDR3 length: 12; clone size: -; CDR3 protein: ASSEHRRSDGYT
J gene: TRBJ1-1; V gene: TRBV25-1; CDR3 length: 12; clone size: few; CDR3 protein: ASSETRGSTEAF
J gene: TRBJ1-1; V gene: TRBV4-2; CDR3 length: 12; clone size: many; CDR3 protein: ASSQVQGGTEAF
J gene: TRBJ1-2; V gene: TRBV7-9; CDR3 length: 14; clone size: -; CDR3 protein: ASSLAWAGTNYGYT
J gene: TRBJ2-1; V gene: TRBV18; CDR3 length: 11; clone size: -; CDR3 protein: ASSPQTGSEQF
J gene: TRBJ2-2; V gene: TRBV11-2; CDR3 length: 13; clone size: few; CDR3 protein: ASSRGQGLTGELF
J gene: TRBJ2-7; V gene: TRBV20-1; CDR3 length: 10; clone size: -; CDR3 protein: SARDPQYEQY
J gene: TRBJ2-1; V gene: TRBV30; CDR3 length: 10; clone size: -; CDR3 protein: AWSRSGVEQF
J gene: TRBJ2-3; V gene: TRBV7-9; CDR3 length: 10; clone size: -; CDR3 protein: ASSDGADTQY
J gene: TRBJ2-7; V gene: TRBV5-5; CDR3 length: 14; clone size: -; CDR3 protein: ASSSKAYPSSNEQY
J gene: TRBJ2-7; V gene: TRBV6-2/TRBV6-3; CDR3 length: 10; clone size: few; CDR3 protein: ASSYLVHEQY
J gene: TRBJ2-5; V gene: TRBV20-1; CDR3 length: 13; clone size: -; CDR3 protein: SAQPRGFFGETQY
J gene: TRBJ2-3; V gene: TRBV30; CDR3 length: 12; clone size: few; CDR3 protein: AWSAGGATDTQY
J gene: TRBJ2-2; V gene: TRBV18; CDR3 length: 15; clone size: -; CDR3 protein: ASSPLRTGENTGELF
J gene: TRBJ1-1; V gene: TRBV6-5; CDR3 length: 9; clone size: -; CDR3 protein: ASRGATEAF
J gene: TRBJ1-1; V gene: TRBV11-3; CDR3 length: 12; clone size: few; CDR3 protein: ASSLEGAVGEAF
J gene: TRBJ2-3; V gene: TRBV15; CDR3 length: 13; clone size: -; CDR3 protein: ATSRRGDSTDTQY
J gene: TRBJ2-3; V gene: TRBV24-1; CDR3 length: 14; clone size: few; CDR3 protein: ATSDLRGPGRDTQY
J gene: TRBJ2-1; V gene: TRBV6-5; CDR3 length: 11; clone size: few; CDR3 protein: ASRVGTAGEQF
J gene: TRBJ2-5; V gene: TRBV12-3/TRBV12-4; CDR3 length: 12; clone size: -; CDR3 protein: ASSFWGGRETQY
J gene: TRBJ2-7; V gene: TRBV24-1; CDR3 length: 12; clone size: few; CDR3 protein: ATSDSGSAYEQY